Listed below are T cell receptor beta chains from one sample, sequenced in a study of neoadjuvant anti-PD-1 for oral cavity cancer. Using immunoSEQ multiplex PCR, the repertoire was profiled, and TCRdb retains in-frame clones only, with some absent. In the table there are about 9,800 clones, 60% to 75% of which are singletons. The sequencing here drew on PBMCs, taken after nivolumab (anti-PD-1) treatment. Receptors originate from a person between 40 and 85 years old with oral cavity squamous cell carcinoma. The CDR3 runs from the conserved cysteine through the conserved F or W. A D gene is named only where the DNA matches it firmly. Not every row has a clone size; where given, it reads once, few, many or a size class.

d_call,v_call,clone_size,j_call,cdr3_nt,cdr3_aa
TRBD1,TRBV10-3,few,TRBJ1-2,TGTGCCATCAGTGCCGACAGGGGGCGCGACTACACCTTC,CAISADRGRDYTF
NA,TRBV7-2,once,TRBJ1-3,TGTGCCAGCAGCCCAAGCCCTCAGGTCCTCTCTGGAAACACCATATATTTT,CASSPSPQVLSGNTIYF
NA,TRBV25-1,NA,TRBJ1-4,TGTGCCAGCAGTGTGAGAACAACTAATGAAAAACTGTTTTTT,CASSVRTTNEKLFF
TRBD1,TRBV29-1,once,TRBJ2-3,TGCAGCGTTGTGGGGAATACAGGGGCTTCCGATACGCAGTATTTT,CSVVGNTGASDTQYF
NA,TRBV5-5,few,TRBJ1-1,TGTGCCAGCAGTCACAGGGAAAGTATGAACACTGAAGCTTTCTTT,CASSHRESMNTEAFF
TRBD1,TRBV19,NA,TRBJ2-3,TGTGCCAGTGCTTGGACAGGGGGCAAAGATACGCAGTATTTT,CASAWTGGKDTQYF
TRBD2,TRBV5-4,NA,TRBJ2-1,TGTGCCAGCAGCCCGGGAGGATCTAGCGGGGTCAATGAGCAGTTCTTC,CASSPGGSSGVNEQFF
TRBD2,TRBV27,once,TRBJ2-7,TGTGCCAGCAGTCCCGGGACTACCTCCTACGAGCAGTACTTC,CASSPGTTSYEQYF
TRBD1,TRBV5-6,NA,TRBJ1-3,TGTGCCAGCAGCAGGACAGGGGGCCCTTCTGGAAACACCATATATTTT,CASSRTGGPSGNTIYF
TRBD2,TRBV7-7,NA,TRBJ2-1,TGTGCTAGCAGCTTAGATCTCTCGGGAGGGCCGCAGAATGAGCAGTTCTTC,CASSLDLSGGPQNEQFF
TRBD2,TRBV7-9,NA,TRBJ2-7,TGTGCCAGCAGCTTAATGTCTAGCGGGAGCGCCTACGAGCAGTACTTC,CASSLMSSGSAYEQYF
NA,TRBV7-6,NA,TRBJ2-4,TGTGCCAGCAGCCCGGACCCTTCAAACATTCAGTACTTC,CASSPDPSNIQYF
NA,TRBV5-6,few,TRBJ2-2,TGTGCCAGCAGCTTGGCTGGGACCGGGGAGCTGTTTTTT,CASSLAGTGELFF
NA,TRBV25-1,NA,TRBJ2-2,TGTGCCAGCAGTGCTAGAGCGCGGGGCCCGGGCACCGGGGAGCTGTTTTTT,CASSARARGPGTGELFF
NA,TRBV5-1,NA,TRBJ2-1,TGCGCCAGCAGCTATTTACAGGTGGGTCCCATGAATGAGCAGTTCTTC,CASSYLQVGPMNEQFF
NA,TRBV4-1,few,TRBJ1-2,TGCGCCAGCAGCCAAGAAGGCAGGAGAAAGGGGGGCTACACCTTC,CASSQEGRRKGGYTF
NA,TRBV14,few,TRBJ2-3,TGTGCCAGCAGCCAACAGAGGGCTAGCACAGATACGCAGTATTTT,CASSQQRASTDTQYF
NA,TRBV30,NA,TRBJ2-5,TGTGCCTGGAGTCTGGAGCGCGTAGAGACCCAGTACTTC,CAWSLERVETQYF
NA,TRBV30,NA,TRBJ1-4,TGTGCCTGGAGCGGGGCAGGGAATGAAAAACTGTTTTTT,CAWSGAGNEKLFF
TRBD2,TRBV5-4,NA,TRBJ2-7,TGTGCCAGCAGTCCCGGGACTAGCGGCTACGAGCAGTACTTC,CASSPGTSGYEQYF
NA,TRBV19,NA,TRBJ1-5,TGTGCCAGTAGGGATTCGGACAGTAATCAGCCCCAGCATTTT,CASRDSDSNQPQHF
NA,TRBV11-3,NA,TRBJ2-2,TGTGCCAGCAGCCAGCAGGGCACCGGGGAGCTGTTTTTT,CASSQQGTGELFF
NA,TRBV5-5,NA,TRBJ2-5,TGTGCCAGCAGCTTCCGGGGGAGTTTAGGAGAGACCCAGTACTTC,CASSFRGSLGETQYF
TRBD1,TRBV7-6,NA,TRBJ1-3,TGTGCCAGCAGCCACCCCAGGGGGGACAGGTCTGGAAACACCATATATTTT,CASSHPRGDRSGNTIYF
TRBD2,TRBV7-2,few,TRBJ2-1,TGTGCCAGCAGCTTAGGTAGCCCCAGGTTAGCGGGTTATAACAATGAGCAGTTCTTC,CASSLGSPRLAGYNNEQFF
TRBD2,TRBV29-1,NA,TRBJ2-3,TGCAGCGTTGATCTACTAGCGGGTCGCACAGATACGCAGTATTTT,CSVDLLAGRTDTQYF
NA,TRBV6-5,NA,TRBJ1-4,TGTGCCAGCAGTGTCTCGACAGGAACTAATGAAAAACTGTTTTTT,CASSVSTGTNEKLFF
NA,TRBV21-1,NA,TRBJ1-3,TGTGCCAGCAGCAAAGATCCGGTGGGGAAACCTGGAAACACCATATATTTT,CASSKDPVGKPGNTIYF
NA,TRBV7-2,NA,TRBJ1-5,TGTGCCAGCAGCCCTCCGGCTCCTCAAGGGACCCAGCATTTT,CASSPPAPQGTQHF
NA,TRBV5-1,NA,TRBJ2-7,TGCGCCAGCAGCTTAGAGGGACTGGGCGAGCAGTACTTC,CASSLEGLGEQYF
NA,TRBV7-2,few,TRBJ2-2,TGTGCCAGCAGCTTAGGCGCCTTGAACACCGGGGAGCTGTTTTTT,CASSLGALNTGELFF
NA,TRBV6-6,NA,TRBJ1-4,TGTGCCAGCAGTTACCCCGGGGACTACAATGAAAAACTGTTTTTT,CASSYPGDYNEKLFF
NA,TRBV14,few,TRBJ2-7,TGTGCCAGCAGCCAAGCCTACGAGCAGTACTTC,CASSQAYEQYF
TRBD2,TRBV29-1,NA,TRBJ2-7,TGCAGCGTAGCGGGAAACTACGAGCAGTACTTC,CSVAGNYEQYF
NA,TRBV7-8,NA,TRBJ2-1,TGTGCCAGCAGCTTTAACAATGAGCAGTTCTTC,CASSFNNEQFF
TRBD1,TRBV7-8,NA,TRBJ2-7,TGTGCCAGCAGCTTACCACAGGGGTATTTCTACGAGCAGTACTTC,CASSLPQGYFYEQYF
NA,TRBV20-1,NA,TRBJ2-1,TGCAGTGCTAGTAACGGGAATGAGCAGTTCTTC,CSASNGNEQFF
NA,TRBV10-3,NA,TRBJ1-4,TGTGCCATCAGTGAGTCGGGGGGCAATGAAAAACTGTTTTTT,CAISESGGNEKLFF
NA,TRBV15,once,TRBJ1-5,TGTGCCACCAGCAGACCGCCCCTGTACAATCAGCCCCAGCATTTT,CATSRPPLYNQPQHF
NA,TRBV25-1,NA,TRBJ1-5,TGTGCCAGCAGTGAAGGGAAGGGGCCCAATCAGCCCCAGCATTTT,CASSEGKGPNQPQHF
TRBD2,TRBV10-1,once,TRBJ2-3,TGCGCCAGCAGTGAAATGGCGGGAGGAGGTGGAGATACGCAGTATTTT,CASSEMAGGGGDTQYF
NA,TRBV2,NA,TRBJ2-5,TGTGCCAGCAGTGCTCGGACCAAAGAGACCCAGTACTTC,CASSARTKETQYF
NA,TRBV5-1,NA,TRBJ2-1,TGCGCCAGCAGTAAGGTGGAAAATGAGCAGTTCTTC,CASSKVENEQFF
NA,TRBV18,NA,TRBJ1-5,TGTGCCAGCTCACCACTAACAGATCAGGCCCAGCATTTT,CASSPLTDQAQHF
TRBD1,TRBV18,few,TRBJ2-7,TGTGCCAGCTCACGGGGACAGGACTACGAGCAGTACTTC,CASSRGQDYEQYF
NA,TRBV7-2,NA,TRBJ1-3,TGTGCCAGCCGCGATCGGGGGAGATCTGGAAACACCATATATTTT,CASRDRGRSGNTIYF
TRBD2,TRBV30,NA,TRBJ2-3,TGTGCCTGGAGTGTAAGCCTAGCGGGAATCGCAGATACGCAGTATTTT,CAWSVSLAGIADTQYF
NA,TRBV6-1,NA,TRBJ1-3,TGTGCCAGCGGTCCTCTACCCTCTGGAAACACCATATATTTT,CASGPLPSGNTIYF
NA,TRBV7-2,NA,TRBJ1-6,TGTGCCAGCAGCACCCGGGGGGGTAATTCACCCCTCCACTTT,CASSTRGGNSPLHF
NA,TRBV7-9,few,TRBJ2-7,TGTGCCAGCAGCTCCAGGGGTCCCTACGAGCAGTACTTC,CASSSRGPYEQYF
NA,TRBV5-1,NA,TRBJ1-6,TGCGCCAGCAGTTCTGAGGTGGTCGGTTATGGGTCATACAATAATTCACCCCTCCACTTT,CASSSEVVGYGSYNNSPLHF